Shown below are 17 T cell receptor beta chains from a single sample sequenced in a study of T cell repertoires in cytomegalovirus infection. In TCRdb, the reads were re-called with MiXCR into one record per CDR3 protein. The sample has under 200,000 distinct CDR3 sequences; roughly 9% are singletons. The sequencing input was PBMCs. The receptors originated from a human donor in good health (CMV status not recorded). Some clones in this sample may be carry-over from other donors' samples.

The table lists this clonotype with a few counts. The CDR3 DNA sequence: TGTGCCAGCCTCGACGGGGGTTGGAGTGAGACCCAGTACTTC. Translated: CASLDGGWSETQYF. The chain links TRBV5-5 to TRBJ2-5, with D maybe TRBD2 (6 bases). V was pared by 7 bases and J by 5 bases, with 18 bases between. The CDR3 has 14 residues. Germline CDR1 reads SGHKS; CDR2 reads YYEKEE (reference sequence).

This clonotype was seen ten or more times. CDR3 in amino acids: CASSIVRPGANVLTF. CDR3 DNA: TGTGCCAGTAGTATCGTGAGGCCTGGGGCCAACGTCCTGACTTTC. The chain couples TRBV19 to TRBJ2-6; D is unclear. Germline lookup yields CDR1 LNHDA and CDR2 SQIVND (reference sequence). The CDR3 contains 15 residues. V lost 3 bases, J lost 2 bases, and 8 bases lay in between.

This clonotype was seen repeatedly, ten times or more. The CDR3 loop is CSAINPDRASVYVQPQHF. For the CDR3, the DNA is TGCAGTGCTATAAACCCGGACAGGGCGTCGGTTTACGTTCAGCCCCAGCATTTT. The chain joins TRBV20-1 to TRBJ1-5; 8 bases are shared with TRBD1. Germline assignment: CDR1 DFQATT and CDR2 SNEGSKA (reference sequence). After removal of 4 bases from V and 6 bases from J, the junction contained 20 bases not matched to a gene. This CDR3 is built from 18 residues.

This chain links TRBV29-1 with TRBJ1-2; D might be TRBD1 (5 bases). V was shortened by 0 bases and J by 6 bases, with 20 bases between the two germline ends. This CDR3 comprises 16 residues. CDR1 and CDR2 from the germline V gene are SQVTM and ANQGSEA. The CDR3 sequence: CSVEEFTVLGRDGYTF. The CDR3 coding sequence is TGCAGCGTTGAAGAATTTACGGTGTTGGGCAGGGATGGCTACACCTTC.

The CDR3 DNA follows: TGCAGTGCTAGCGTTCAGCGCGGGAATTCACCCCTCCACTTT. Its protein product is CSASVQRGNSPLHF. The chain carries TRBV20-1 and TRBJ1-6; D not resolved. The CDR3 spans 14 residues. Germline V gene sequence: CDR1 DFQATT, CDR2 SNEGSKA (reference sequence). The V and J ends lost 3 bases and 7 bases respectively, with 13 bases between them.

Ten or more counts support this clonotype. This chain links TRBV20-1 with TRBJ1-2; possibly TRBD1 for D (6 bases). This CDR3 spans 12 amino acids. Germline loops: CDR1 DFQATT, CDR2 SNEGSKA (reference sequence). Trimming stripped 8 bases from V and 3 bases from J, with 13 bases between. DNA of the CDR3: TGCAGTCCCAACAGGGCTGACTATGGCTACACCTTC. Translation gives CSPNRADYGYTF.

This clonotype was picked up a small number of times. The chain links TRBV3-1 to TRBJ2-2; D is undetermined. The germline V and J ends were trimmed by 8 bases and 0 bases, with 7 bases remaining between them. Germline V gives CDR1 LGHDT, CDR2 YNNKEL (reference sequence). This CDR3 contains 13 residues. The CDR3 DNA reads as TGTGCCAGCTTGGAGACGAACACCGGGGAGCTGTTTTTT. Amino acids: CASLETNTGELFF.

This clonotype was seen ten or more times. This chain joins TRBV7-2 and TRBJ1-1; no firm D call. The CDR3 sequence is 12 residues long. Trimming pared 6 bases from V and 0 bases from J, leaving 5 bases between. In germline, CDR1 is SGHTA, CDR2 FQGNSA. The CDR3 is CASSYMNTEAFF. CDR3 sequence (DNA): TGTGCCAGCAGTTATATGAACACTGAAGCTTTCTTT. Full variable domain (remainder filled in from reference TRBV7-2 and TRBJ1-1): GAGVSQSPSNKVTEKGKDVELRCDPISGHTALYWYRQSLGQGLEFLIYFQGNSAPDKSGLPSDRFSAERTGGSVSTLTIQRTQQEDSAVYLCASSYMNTEAFFGQGTRLTVV.

This clonotype was recorded at least ten times. The gene calls are TRBV5-1 and TRBJ2-5; 7 nucleotides align to TRBD1. This CDR3 has 15 amino acids. Germline V CDR1 and CDR2: SGHRS, YFSETQ. The ends lost 4 bases at V and 1 base at J; junction bases unmatched: 7. The CDR3 region has the DNA TGCGCCAGCAGCGTAGCAGGGGGTCCCCAAGAGACCCAGTACTTC. Its translation is CASSVAGGPQETQYF.

This clonotype was counted at least ten times. The chain carries TRBV18 and TRBJ1-5, with unresolved D. This CDR3 is 16 amino acids long. Trimming took 2 bases from V and 0 from J, leaving 11 bases between them. Germline V gene sequence: CDR1 KGHSH, CDR2 LQKENI. The CDR3 here is CASSPEAPHSNQPQHF. CDR3 sequence (DNA): TGTGCCAGCTCACCAGAGGCACCTCATAGCAATCAGCCCCAGCATTTT.

This clonotype was observed at least ten times. This chain links TRBV6-2 or TRBV6-3 with TRBJ2-3; 12 positions match TRBD2. Per the germline V gene, CDR1 is MNHEY and CDR2 is SVGEGT. The junction had 4 bases not matched to a gene; V was cut back by 5 bases and J by 1 base. The CDR3 totals 16 residues. CDR3 DNA: TGTGCCAGCAGTGCTAGCGGGAGGGCCGGCACAGATACGCAGTATTTT. Translating it yields CASSASGRAGTDTQYF.

In its sample, this clonotype was seen many times. J is TRBJ2-7 and V is TRBV11-2; D gene uncertain. Trimming removed 5 bases at V and 5 bases at J, with 22 bases between. The germline gives CDR1 SGHAT, CDR2 FQNNGV. The CDR3 runs 16 residues. The CDR3 sequence: CASSERSAWLEDEQYF. The CDR3 coding sequence is TGTGCCAGCAGCGAAAGATCAGCCTGGCTAGAGGACGAGCAGTACTTC. Supplemented by reference TRBV11-2 and TRBJ2-7, the full variable domain reads EAGVAQSPRYKIIEKRQSVAFWCNPISGHATLYWYQQILGQGPKLLIQFQNNGVVDDSQLPKDRFSAERLKGVDSTLKIQPAKLEDSAVYLCASSERSAWLEDEQYFGPGTRLTVT.

About this clonotype itself: A much larger clone differs by one base, so this may be a read error. In nucleotides, the CDR3 is TGTGCCAGCAGGCCACGCGCCAAAGCTTTCTTT. It translates to CASRPRAKAFF. This chain links TRBV12-3 or TRBV12-4 with TRBJ1-1, with D unclear. The CDR3 extends over 11 amino acids. V shed 6 bases and J shed 9 bases, with 11 bases lying between them.

This clonotype was detected many times. V usage is TRBV20-1 and J usage is TRBJ2-7, with TRBD1 matching over 8 bases. V dropped 5 bases and J dropped 0; count of bases not matched to a gene: 3. Germline CDR1 reads DFQATT; CDR2 reads SNEGSKA (reference sequence). This CDR3 is built from 13 residues. In DNA form, the CDR3 reads TGCAGTGCTGAGGACAGGGCCTCCTACGAGCAGTACTTC. Protein product: CSAEDRASYEQYF.

The sample holds many counts of this clonotype. J is TRBJ1-4 and V is TRBV7-2; D call uncertain. Germline lookup yields CDR1 SGHTA and CDR2 FQGNSA. This CDR3 contains 16 residues. V lost 5 bases to trimming and J lost 0 bases, with 13 bases between them. The CDR3 protein is CASSPTLRATNEKLFF. The CDR3 DNA sequence: TGTGCCAGCAGCCCCACCCTTCGTGCAACTAATGAAAAACTGTTTTTT.

The rearrangement joins TRBV11-2 to TRBJ2-5; the match to TRBD2 covers 11 bases. The CDR3 has 15 amino acids. The J segment lost 3 bases and the V segment lost 5 bases, leaving 5 bases of the junction unmatched. CDR1 and CDR2 from the germline V gene are SGHAT and FQNNGV. Written as DNA, the CDR3 is TGTGCCAGCAGCACAGGGACTAGCGGTGAAGAGACCCAGTACTTC. It encodes CASSTGTSGEETQYF.

This clonotype was seen more than once but under ten times. The CDR3 DNA is TGTGCCACCAGCAGAGATCCAGGGGACATGTACTATGGCTACACCTTC. Protein sequence: CATSRDPGDMYYGYTF. The rearrangement links TRBV15 to TRBJ1-2; tentatively, D is TRBD1 (6 bases). The CDR3 loop spans 16 amino acids. V dropped 0 bases and J dropped 3 bases, with 14 bases sitting between them. Germline CDR1 is LNHNV and CDR2 is YYDKDF (reference sequence).